The T cell receptor beta chain described here comes from a study of T cells in Graves' hyperthyroidism and ophthalmopathy. The study's findings and limits: It was a median around 6 months before onset that the model predicted ophthalmopathy.

Looked up from germline, CDR1 is MDHEN and CDR2 is SYDVKM. There are 15 residues in the CDR3. V lost 1 base, J lost 4 bases, and 12 bases lay in between. Uncontrolled infection, other autoimmune disease, pregnancy or lactation disqualified patients from enrolment. What was amplified from RNA transcripts were TCR beta CDR3 regions. First-round RT-PCR targeting the TCR CDR3 was performed with the HTBI primer set. TCRdb re-derived calls from the multiplex PCR reads in MiXCR, one entry per CDR3 protein. The sample holds fewer than 700,000 distinct CDR3 sequences, approximately 17% seen once. This clonotype has ten or more counts. What it binds is not known.

The V gene is TRBV28, the J gene TRBJ2-3; D tentatively reads TRBD1 or TRBD2 (6 bases each). This TCR came from a woman between 18 and 30 years old with Graves' ophthalmopathy. Sequenced input: blood. The CDR3 spells CASSLSGASADTQYF. In nucleotides, the CDR3 is TGTGCCAGCAGTTTATCGGGGGCTAGCGCAGATACGCAGTATTTT.